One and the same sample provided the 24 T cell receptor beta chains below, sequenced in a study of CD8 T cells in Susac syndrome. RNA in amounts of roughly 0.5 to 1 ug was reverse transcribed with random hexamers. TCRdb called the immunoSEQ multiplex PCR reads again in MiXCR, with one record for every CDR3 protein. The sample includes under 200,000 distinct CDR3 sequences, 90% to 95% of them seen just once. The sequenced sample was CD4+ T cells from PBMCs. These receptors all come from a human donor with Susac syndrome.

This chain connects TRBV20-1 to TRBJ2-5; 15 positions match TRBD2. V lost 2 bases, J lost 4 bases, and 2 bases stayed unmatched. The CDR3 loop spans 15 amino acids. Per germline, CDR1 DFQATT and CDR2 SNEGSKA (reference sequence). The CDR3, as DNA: TGCAGTGCTAGAAGGACTAGCGGGGGGGCAGAGACCCAGTACTTC. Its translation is CSARRTSGGAETQYF.

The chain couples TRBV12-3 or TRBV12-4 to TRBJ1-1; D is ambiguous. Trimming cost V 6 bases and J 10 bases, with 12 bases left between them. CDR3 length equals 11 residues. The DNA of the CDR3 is TGTGCCAGCAGAGGGTCCGGCGGAGCTTTCTTT. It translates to CASRGSGGAFF.

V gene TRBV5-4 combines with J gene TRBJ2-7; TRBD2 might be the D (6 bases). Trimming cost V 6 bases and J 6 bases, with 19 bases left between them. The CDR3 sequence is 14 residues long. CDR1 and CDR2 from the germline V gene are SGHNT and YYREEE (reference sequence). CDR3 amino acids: CASTRDGEVSEQYF. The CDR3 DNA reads TGTGCCAGCACCCGGGACGGGGAGGTCTCCGAGCAGTACTTC.

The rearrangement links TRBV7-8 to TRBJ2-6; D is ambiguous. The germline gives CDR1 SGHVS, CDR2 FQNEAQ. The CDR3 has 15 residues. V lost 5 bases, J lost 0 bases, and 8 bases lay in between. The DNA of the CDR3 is TGTGCCAGCAGCCCCGCTTCCTCTGGGGCCAACGTCCTGACTTTC. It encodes CASSPASSGANVLTF.

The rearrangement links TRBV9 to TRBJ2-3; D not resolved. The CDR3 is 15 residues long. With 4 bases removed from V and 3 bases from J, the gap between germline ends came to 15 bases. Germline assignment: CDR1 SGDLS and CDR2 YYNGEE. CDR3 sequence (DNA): TGTGCCAGCAGCCCGCGAGGACCGAGGACAGATACGCAGTATTTT. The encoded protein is CASSPRGPRTDTQYF.

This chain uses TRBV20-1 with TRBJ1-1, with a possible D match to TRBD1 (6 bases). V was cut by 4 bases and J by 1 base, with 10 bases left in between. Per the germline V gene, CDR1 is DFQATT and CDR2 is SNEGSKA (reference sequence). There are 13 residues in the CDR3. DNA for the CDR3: TGCAGTGCTACCACAGGGTCGAACACTGAAGCTTTCTTT. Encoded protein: CSATTGSNTEAFF.

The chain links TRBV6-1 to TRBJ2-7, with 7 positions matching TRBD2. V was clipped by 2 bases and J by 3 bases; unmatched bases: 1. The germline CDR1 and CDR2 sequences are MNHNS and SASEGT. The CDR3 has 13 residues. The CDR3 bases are TGTGCCAGCAGTGAACCGGGGGGCTACGAGCAGTACTTC. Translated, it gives CASSEPGGYEQYF.

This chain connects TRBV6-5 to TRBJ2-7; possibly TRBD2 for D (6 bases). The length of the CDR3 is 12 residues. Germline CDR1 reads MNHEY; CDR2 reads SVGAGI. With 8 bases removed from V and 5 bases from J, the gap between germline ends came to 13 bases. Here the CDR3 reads CASGETSNEQYF. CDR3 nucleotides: TGTGCCAGCGGAGAGACTAGTAACGAGCAGTACTTC.

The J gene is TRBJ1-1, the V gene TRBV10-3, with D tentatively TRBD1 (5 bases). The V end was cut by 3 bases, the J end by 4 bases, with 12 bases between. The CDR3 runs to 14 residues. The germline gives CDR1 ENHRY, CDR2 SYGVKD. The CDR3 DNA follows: TGTGCCATCAGTGATCAGGTGGGGGGCACTGAAGCTTTCTTT. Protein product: CAISDQVGGTEAFF.

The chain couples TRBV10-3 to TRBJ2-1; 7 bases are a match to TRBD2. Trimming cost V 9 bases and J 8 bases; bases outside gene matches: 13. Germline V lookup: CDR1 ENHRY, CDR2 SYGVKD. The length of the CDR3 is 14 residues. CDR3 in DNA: TGTGCCATAACCGGGACTACGAACGACGATGAGCAGTTCTTC. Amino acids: CAITGTTNDDEQFF.

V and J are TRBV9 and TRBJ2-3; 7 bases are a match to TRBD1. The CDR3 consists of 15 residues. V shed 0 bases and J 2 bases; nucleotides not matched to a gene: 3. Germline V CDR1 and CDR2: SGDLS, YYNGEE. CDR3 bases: TGTGCCAGCAGCGTAGGGGGACAGTTCACAGATACGCAGTATTTT. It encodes CASSVGGQFTDTQYF.

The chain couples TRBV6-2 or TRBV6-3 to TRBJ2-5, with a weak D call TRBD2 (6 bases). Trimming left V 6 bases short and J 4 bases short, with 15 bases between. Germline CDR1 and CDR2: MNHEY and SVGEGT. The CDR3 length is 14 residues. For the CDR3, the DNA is TGTGCCAGCAGCCTCCGGGGGTCTCGAGAGACCCAGTACTTC. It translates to CASSLRGSRETQYF.

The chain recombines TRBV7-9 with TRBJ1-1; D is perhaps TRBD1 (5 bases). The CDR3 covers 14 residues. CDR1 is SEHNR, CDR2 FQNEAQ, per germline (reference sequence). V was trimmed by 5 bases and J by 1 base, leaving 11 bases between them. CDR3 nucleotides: TGTGCCAGCAGCCCCCTAACAGGGAACACTGAAGCTTTCTTT. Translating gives CASSPLTGNTEAFF.

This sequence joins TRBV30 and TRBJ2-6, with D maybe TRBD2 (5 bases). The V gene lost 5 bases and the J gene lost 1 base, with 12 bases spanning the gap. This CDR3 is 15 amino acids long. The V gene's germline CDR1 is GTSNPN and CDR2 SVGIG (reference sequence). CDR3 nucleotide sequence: TGTGCCTGGGGGAGACGGGGATCTGGGGCCAACGTCCTGACTTTC. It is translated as CAWGRRGSGANVLTF.

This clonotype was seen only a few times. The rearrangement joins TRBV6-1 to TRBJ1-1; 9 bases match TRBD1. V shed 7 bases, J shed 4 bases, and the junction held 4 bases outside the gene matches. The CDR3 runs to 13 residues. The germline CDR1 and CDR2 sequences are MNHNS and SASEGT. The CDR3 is CASISGQGTEAFF. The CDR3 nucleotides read TGTGCCAGCATTTCGGGACAGGGCACTGAAGCTTTCTTT.

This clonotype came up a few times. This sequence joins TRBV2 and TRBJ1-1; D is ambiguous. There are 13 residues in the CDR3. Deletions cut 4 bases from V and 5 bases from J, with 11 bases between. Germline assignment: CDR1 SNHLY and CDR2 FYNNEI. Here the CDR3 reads CASSGEVGTEAFF. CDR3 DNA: TGTGCCAGCAGTGGCGAGGTGGGGACTGAAGCTTTCTTT.

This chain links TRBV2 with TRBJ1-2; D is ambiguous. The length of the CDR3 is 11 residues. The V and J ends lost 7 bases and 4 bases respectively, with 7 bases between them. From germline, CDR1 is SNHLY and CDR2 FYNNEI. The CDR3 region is CASIVSYGYTF. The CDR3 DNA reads TGTGCCAGCATAGTAAGCTATGGCTACACCTTC.

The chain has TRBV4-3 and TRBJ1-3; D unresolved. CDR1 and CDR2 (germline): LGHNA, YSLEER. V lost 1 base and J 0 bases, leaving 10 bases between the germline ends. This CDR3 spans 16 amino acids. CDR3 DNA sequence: TGCGCCAGCAGCCAAGGGATGGGCGTCTCTGGAAACACCATATATTTT. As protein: CASSQGMGVSGNTIYF.

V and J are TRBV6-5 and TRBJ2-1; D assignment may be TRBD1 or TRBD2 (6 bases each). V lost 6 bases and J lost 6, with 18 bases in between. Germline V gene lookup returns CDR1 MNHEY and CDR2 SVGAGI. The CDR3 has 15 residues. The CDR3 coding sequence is TGTGCCAGCAGCACGGGGGCGATTCGTTCCAATGAGCAGTTCTTC. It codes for CASSTGAIRSNEQFF.

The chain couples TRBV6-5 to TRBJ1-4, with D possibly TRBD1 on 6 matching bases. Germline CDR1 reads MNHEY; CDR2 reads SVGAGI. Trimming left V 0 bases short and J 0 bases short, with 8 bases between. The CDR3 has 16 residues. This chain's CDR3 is CASSYSPGATNEKLFF. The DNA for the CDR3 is TGTGCCAGCAGTTACTCGCCAGGGGCAACTAATGAAAAACTGTTTTTT.

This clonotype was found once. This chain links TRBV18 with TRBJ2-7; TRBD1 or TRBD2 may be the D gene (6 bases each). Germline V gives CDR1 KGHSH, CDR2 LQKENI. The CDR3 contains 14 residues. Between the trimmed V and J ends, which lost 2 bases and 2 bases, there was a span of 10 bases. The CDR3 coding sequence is TGTGCCAGCTCACCAACGCGGGACACCTACGAGCAGTACTTC. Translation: CASSPTRDTYEQYF.

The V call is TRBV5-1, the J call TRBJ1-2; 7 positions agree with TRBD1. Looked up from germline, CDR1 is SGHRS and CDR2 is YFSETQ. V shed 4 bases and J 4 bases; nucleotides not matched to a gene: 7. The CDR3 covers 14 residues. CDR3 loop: CASSGLEGAYGYTF. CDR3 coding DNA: TGCGCCAGCAGCGGACTGGAGGGGGCCTATGGCTACACCTTC.

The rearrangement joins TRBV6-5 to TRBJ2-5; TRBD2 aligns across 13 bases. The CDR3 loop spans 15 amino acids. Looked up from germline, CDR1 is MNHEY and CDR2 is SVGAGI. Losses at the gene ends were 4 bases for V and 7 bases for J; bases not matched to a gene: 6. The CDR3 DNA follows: TGTGCCAGCAGTTCCGGGACTAGCGGGATAGGGACCCAGTACTTC. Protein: CASSSGTSGIGTQYF.

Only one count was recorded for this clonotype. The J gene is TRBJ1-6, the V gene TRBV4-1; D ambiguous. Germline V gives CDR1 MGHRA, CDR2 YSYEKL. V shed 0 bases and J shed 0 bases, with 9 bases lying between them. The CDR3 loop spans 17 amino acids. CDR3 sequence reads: CASSQDIASSYNSPLHF. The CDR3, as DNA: TGCGCCAGCAGCCAAGACATAGCGAGCTCCTATAATTCACCCCTCCACTTT.